This T cell receptor beta chain was identified during a study of human CD8 memory T cell subsets. The CDR3 runs to 18 residues. Germline assignment: CDR1 DFQATT and CDR2 SNEGSKA (reference sequence). The term TPEX covered CCR7+ PD-1+ TIGIT+ early memory CD8+ T cells that had exhausted-like traits. Construction of TCR beta libraries was accomplished by means of UMI-labeled 5' RACE. TCRdb reprocessed the 5' RACE reads and reports one entry per CDR3 protein, with no DNA. Recorded for this sample: thousands of distinct CDR3 sequences. In terms of frequency, this clonotype is medium-sized (0.01 to 0.1%). The sequenced sample consisted of CD8+ T cells from PBMCs. The V gene is TRBV20-1, the J gene TRBJ2-7; TCRdb reports TRBD2, a call that lacks DNA to check it against. This TCR was recovered from a human donor in good health. The CDR3 spells CSARDSFELAGGPYEQYF.